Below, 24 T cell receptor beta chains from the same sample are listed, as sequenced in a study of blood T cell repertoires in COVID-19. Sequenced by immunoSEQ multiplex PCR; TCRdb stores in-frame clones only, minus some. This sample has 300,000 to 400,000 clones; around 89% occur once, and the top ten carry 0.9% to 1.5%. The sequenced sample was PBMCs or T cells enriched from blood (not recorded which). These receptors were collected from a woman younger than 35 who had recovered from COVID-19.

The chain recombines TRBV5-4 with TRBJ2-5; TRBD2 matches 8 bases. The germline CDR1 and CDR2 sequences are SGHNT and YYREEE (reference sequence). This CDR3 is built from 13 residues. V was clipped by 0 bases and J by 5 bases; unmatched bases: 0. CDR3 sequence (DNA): TGTGCCAGCAGCTTGGGACTAGCGGAGACCCAGTACTTC. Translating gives CASSLGLAETQYF. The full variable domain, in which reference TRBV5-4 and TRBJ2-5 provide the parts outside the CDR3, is ETGVTQSPTHLIKTRGQQVTLRCSSQSGHNTVSWYQQALGQGPQFIFQYYREEENGRGNFPPRFSGLQFPNYSSELNVNALELDDSALYLCASSLGLAETQYFGPGTRLLVL.

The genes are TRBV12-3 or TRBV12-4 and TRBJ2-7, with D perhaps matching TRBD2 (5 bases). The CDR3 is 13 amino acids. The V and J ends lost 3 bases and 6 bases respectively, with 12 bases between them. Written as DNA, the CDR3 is TGTGCCAGCAGTTTTGGGCAGGCGGGCGAGCAGTACTTC. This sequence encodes CASSFGQAGEQYF.

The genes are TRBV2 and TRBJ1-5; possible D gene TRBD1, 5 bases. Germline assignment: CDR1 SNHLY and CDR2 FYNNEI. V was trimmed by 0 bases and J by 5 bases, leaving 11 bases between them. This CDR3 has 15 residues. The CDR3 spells CASSEARGLYQPQHF. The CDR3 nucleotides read TGTGCCAGCAGTGAAGCAAGGGGTCTCTATCAGCCCCAGCATTTT.

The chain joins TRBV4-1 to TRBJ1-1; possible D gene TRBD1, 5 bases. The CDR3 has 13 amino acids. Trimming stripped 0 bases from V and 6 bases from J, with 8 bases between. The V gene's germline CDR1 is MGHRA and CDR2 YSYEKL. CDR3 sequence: CASSQDWGAEAFF. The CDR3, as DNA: TGCGCCAGCAGCCAAGATTGGGGGGCTGAAGCTTTCTTT.

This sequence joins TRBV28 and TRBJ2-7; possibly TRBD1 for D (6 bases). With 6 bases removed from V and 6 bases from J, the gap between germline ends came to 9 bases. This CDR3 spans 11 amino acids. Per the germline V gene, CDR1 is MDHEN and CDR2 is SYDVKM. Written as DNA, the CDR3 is TGTGCCAGCAGGGTAGGGGGCGAGCAGTACTTC. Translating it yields CASRVGGEQYF.

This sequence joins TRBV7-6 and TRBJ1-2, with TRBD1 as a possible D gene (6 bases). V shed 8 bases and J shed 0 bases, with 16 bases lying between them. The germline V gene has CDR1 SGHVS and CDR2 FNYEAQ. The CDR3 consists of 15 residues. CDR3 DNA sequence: TGTGCCAGCTCCCTCCGGGACAAAGCTAACTATGGCTACACCTTC. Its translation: CASSLRDKANYGYTF. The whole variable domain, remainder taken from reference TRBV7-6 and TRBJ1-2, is GAGVSQSPRYKVTKRGQDVALRCDPISGHVSLYWYRQALGQGPEFLTYFNYEAQQDKSGLPNDRFSAERPEGSISTLTIQRTEQRDSAMYRCASSLRDKANYGYTFGSGTRLTVV.

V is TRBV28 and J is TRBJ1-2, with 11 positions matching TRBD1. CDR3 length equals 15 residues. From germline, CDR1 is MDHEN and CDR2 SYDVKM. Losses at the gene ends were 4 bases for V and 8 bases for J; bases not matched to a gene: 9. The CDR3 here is CASSSGDRGNKGYTF. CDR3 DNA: TGTGCCAGCAGTTCGGGGGACAGGGGGAATAAGGGCTACACCTTC.

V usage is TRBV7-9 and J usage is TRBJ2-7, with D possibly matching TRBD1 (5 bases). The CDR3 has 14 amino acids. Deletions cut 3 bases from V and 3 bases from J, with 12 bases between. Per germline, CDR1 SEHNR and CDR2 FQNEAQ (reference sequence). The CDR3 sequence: CASSLVAGYYEQYF. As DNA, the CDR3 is TGTGCCAGCAGCTTGGTGGCAGGGTACTACGAGCAGTACTTC.

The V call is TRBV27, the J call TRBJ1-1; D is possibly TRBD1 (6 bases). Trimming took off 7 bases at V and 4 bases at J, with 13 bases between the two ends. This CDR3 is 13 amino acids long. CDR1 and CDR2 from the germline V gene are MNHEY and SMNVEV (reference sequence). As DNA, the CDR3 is TGTGCCAGCATTGACAGGCCTGGCACTGAAGCTTTCTTT. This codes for CASIDRPGTEAFF.

CDR3 protein: CASSLGLRGDTGELFF. CDR3 nucleotides: TGTGCCAGCAGCCTCGGTCTGAGAGGTGACACCGGGGAGCTGTTTTTT. The V gene is TRBV5-5, the J gene TRBJ2-2; no firm D call. CDR1 and CDR2 (germline): SGHKS, YYEKEE (reference sequence). V dropped 4 bases and J dropped 3 bases, with 16 bases sitting between them. This CDR3 region has 16 residues. The full variable domain, rest sourced from reference TRBV5-5 and TRBJ2-2, is DAGVTQSPTHLIKTRGQQVTLRCSPISGHKSVSWYQQVLGQGPQFIFQYYEKEERGRGNFPDRFSARQFPNYSSELNVNALLLGDSALYLCASSLGLRGDTGELFFGEGSRLTVL.

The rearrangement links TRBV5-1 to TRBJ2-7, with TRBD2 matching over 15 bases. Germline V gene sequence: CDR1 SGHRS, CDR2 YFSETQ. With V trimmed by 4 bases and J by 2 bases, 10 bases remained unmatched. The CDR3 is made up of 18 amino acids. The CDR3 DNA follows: TGCGCCAGCAGCCCTTACGGGACTAGCGGGGGGACTGCCTACGAGCAGTACTTC. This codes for CASSPYGTSGGTAYEQYF.

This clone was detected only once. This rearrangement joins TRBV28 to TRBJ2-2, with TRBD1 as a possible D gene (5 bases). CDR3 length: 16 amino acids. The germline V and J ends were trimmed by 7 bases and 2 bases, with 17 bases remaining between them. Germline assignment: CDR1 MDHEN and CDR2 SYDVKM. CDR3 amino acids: CASTIYEGVNTGELFF. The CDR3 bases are TGTGCCAGCACCATCTATGAAGGGGTCAACACCGGGGAGCTGTTTTTT.

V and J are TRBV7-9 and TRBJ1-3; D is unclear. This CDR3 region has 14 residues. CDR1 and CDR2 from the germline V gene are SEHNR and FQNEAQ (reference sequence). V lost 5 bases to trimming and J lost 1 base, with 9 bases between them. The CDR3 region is CASSLSISGNTIYF. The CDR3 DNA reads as TGTGCCAGCAGCCTCAGTATTTCTGGAAACACCATATATTTT. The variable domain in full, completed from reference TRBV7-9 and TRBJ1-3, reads DTGVSQNPRHKITKRGQNVTFRCDPISEHNRLYWYRQTLGQGPEFLTYFQNEAQLEKSRLLSDRFSAERPKGSFSTLEIQRTEQGDSAMYLCASSLSISGNTIYFGEGSWLTVV.

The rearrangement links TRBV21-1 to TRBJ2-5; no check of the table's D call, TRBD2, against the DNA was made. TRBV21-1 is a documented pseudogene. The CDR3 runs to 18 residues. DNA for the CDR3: TGTGCCAGCAGCAAACGCAATCCGGGACTAGCGGTTGAAGAGACCCAGTACTTC. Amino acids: CASSKRNPGLAVEETQYF.

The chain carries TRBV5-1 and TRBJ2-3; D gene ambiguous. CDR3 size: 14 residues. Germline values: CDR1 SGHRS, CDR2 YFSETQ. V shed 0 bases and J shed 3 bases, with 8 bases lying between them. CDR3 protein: CASSLDVSTDTQYF. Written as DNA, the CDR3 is TGCGCCAGCAGCTTGGATGTCAGTACAGATACGCAGTATTTT.

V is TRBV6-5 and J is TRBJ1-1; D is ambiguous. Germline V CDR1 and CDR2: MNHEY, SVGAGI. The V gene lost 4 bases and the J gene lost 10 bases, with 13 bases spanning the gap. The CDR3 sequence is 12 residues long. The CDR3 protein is CASSSLGLGAFF. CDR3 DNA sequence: TGTGCCAGCAGTTCCCTAGGTCTGGGAGCTTTCTTT.

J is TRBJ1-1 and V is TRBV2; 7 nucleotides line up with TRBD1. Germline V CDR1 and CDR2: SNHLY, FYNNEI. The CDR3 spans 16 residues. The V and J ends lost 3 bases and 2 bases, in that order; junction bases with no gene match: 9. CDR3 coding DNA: TGTGCCAGCAGTGACTGCCGGGACAGCTTAAACACTGAAGCTTTCTTT. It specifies CASSDCRDSLNTEAFF.

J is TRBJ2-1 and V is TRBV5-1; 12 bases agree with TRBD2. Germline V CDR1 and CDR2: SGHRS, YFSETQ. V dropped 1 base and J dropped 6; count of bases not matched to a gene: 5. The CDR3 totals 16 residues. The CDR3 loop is CASSLMLTSGGNEQFF. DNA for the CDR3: TGCGCCAGCAGCTTGATGCTGACTAGCGGGGGCAATGAGCAGTTCTTC.

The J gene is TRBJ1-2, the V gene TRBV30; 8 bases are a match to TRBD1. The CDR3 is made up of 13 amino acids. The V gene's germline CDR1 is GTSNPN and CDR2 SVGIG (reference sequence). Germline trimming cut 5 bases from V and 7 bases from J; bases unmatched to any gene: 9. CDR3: CAWRLTGVRGYTF. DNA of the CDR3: TGTGCCTGGCGCCTGACAGGGGTACGTGGCTACACCTTC.

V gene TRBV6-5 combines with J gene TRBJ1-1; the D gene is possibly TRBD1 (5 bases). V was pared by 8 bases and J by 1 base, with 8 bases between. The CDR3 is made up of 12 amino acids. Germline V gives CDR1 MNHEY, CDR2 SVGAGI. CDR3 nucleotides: TGTGCCAGCGCTAGGGGGAACACTGAAGCTTTCTTT. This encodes CASARGNTEAFF.

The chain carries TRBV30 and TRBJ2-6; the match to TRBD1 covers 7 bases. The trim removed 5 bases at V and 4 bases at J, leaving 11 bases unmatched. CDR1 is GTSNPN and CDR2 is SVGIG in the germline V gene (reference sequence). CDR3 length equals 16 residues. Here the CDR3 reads CAWQKTGATGANVLTF. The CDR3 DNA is TGTGCCTGGCAGAAAACAGGGGCCACAGGGGCCAACGTCCTGACTTTC.

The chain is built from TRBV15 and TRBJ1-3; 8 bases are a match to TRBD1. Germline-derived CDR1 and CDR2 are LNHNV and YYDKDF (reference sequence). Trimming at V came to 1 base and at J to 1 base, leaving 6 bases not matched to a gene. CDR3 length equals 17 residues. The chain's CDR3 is CATSRVQGALSGNTIYF. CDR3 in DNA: TGTGCCACCAGCAGAGTGCAGGGGGCTCTTTCTGGAAACACCATATATTTT.

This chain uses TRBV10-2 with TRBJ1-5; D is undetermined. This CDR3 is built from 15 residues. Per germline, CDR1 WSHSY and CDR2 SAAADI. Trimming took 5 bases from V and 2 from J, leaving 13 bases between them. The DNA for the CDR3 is TGCGCCAGCAGTAGGCCCGGCGGGGGCAATCAGCCCCAGCATTTT. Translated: CASSRPGGGNQPQHF.

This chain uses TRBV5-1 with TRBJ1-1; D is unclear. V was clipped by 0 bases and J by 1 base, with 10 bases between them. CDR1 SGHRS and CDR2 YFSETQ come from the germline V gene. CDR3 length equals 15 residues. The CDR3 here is CASSLGRATNTEAFF. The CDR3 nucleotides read TGCGCCAGCAGCTTGGGGAGGGCTACGAACACTGAAGCTTTCTTT.